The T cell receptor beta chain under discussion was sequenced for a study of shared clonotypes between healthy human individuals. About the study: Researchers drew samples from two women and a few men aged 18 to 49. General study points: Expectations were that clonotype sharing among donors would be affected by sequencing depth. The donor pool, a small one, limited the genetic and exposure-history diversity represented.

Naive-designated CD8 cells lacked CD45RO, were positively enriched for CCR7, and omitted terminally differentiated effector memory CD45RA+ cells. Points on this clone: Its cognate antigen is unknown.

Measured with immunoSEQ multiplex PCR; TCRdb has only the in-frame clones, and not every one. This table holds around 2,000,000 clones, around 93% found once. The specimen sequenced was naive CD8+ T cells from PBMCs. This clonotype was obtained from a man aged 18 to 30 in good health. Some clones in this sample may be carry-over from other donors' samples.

The CDR3 nucleotides read TGTGCCAGCGCCGCAAGCCACGGGGCGTATCAGCCCCAGCATTTT. Amino acid sequence: CASAASHGAYQPQHF. The V gene is TRBV7-3, the J gene TRBJ1-5, with a tentative D call TRBD1 (5 bases). V lost 8 bases and J 5 bases, leaving 19 bases between the germline ends. Germline V CDR1 and CDR2: SGHTA, FQGTGA. This CDR3 has 15 residues.